The 11 T cell receptor beta chains below all came from one sample that was sequenced in a study of blood T cell repertoires in COVID-19. This table comes from immunoSEQ multiplex PCR, and its TCRdb copy is limited to in-frame clones, with some not included. This sample has over 200,000 clones; 80% to 90% occur once, and the top ten carry 4.5% to 6.5%. The material sequenced was peripheral blood. The receptor source for this set is an elderly man with acute or convalescent COVID-19.

The V call is TRBV5-1, the J call TRBJ2-5; TRBD2 matches 11 bases. CDR3 size: 14 residues. In germline, CDR1 is SGHRS, CDR2 YFSETQ. Losses at the gene ends were 3 bases for V and 5 bases for J; bases not matched to a gene: 3. The CDR3 sequence is CASSYSGGAETQYF. The CDR3 DNA is TGCGCCAGCAGCTATAGCGGGGGGGCGGAGACCCAGTACTTC. Looking up the rest from reference TRBV5-1 and TRBJ2-5 gives the full variable domain: KAGVTQTPRYLIKTRGQQVTLSCSPISGHRSVSWYQQTPGQGLQFLFEYFSETQRNKGNFPGRFSGRQFSNSRSEMNVSTLELGDSALYLCASSYSGGAETQYFGPGTRLLVL.

J is TRBJ2-7 and V is TRBV18, with TRBD1 identical over 9 bases. Germline CDR1 is KGHSH and CDR2 is LQKENI. The V segment lost 4 bases and the J segment 6 bases; nucleotides outside the gene matches: 4. CDR3 size: 13 residues. The CDR3 DNA reads as TGTGCCAGCTCACAAGAGGACAGGGGCGAGCAGTACTTC. Translating gives CASSQEDRGEQYF.

The chain links TRBV5-4 to TRBJ1-6; 9 nucleotides align to TRBD1. The CDR3 covers 16 residues. The V gene's germline CDR1 is SGHNT and CDR2 YYREEE (reference sequence). The junction had 12 bases not matched to a gene; V was cut back by 4 bases and J by 10 bases. The CDR3 coding sequence is TGTGCCAGCAGCAGAAGGGGGGGACAGGGAGACTCACCCCTCCACTTT. Its protein is CASSRRGGQGDSPLHF.

The chain carries TRBV5-5 and TRBJ2-2; no firm D call. V was cut by 4 bases and J by 7 bases, with 11 bases left in between. CDR1 is SGHKS and CDR2 is YYEKEE in the germline V gene (reference sequence). CDR3 length equals 13 residues. The CDR3 loop is CASSVARFGELFF. CDR3 DNA sequence: TGTGCCAGCAGCGTTGCCAGGTTCGGGGAGCTGTTTTTT.

This chain connects TRBV7-8 to TRBJ1-1; weak D call: TRBD1 (6 bases). CDR3 length equals 14 residues. Germline loops: CDR1 SGHVS, CDR2 FQNEAQ. V was pared by 4 bases and J by 1 base, with 10 bases between. The CDR3 nucleotides are TGTGCCAGCAGCTCCGTAGGGGGGAACACTGAAGCTTTCTTT. Translated: CASSSVGGNTEAFF.

This clone occurred a few times. V gene TRBV12-3 or TRBV12-4 combines with J gene TRBJ1-1; D unclear. The CDR3 loop spans 11 amino acids. Trimming cost V 3 bases and J 6 bases, with 5 bases left between them. In DNA, the CDR3 is TGTGCCAGCAGTTTCGGGGCTGAAGCTTTCTTT. It specifies CASSFGAEAFF.

This clone was recorded only once. A read error may account for a junction end that differs from germline. The chain couples TRBV28 to TRBJ2-1; TRBD2 agrees at 7 bases. This CDR3 is 14 amino acids long. CDR1 MDHEN and CDR2 SYDVKM come from the germline V gene. CDR3 residues: CASTLRGAYNEQFF. The CDR3 DNA follows: TGTGCCAGCACTTTACGGGGGGCCTACAATGAGCAGTTCTTC.

This clone came up a few times. The junction shows a germline mismatch at one end, possibly a read error. CDR3 nucleotides: TGTGCTAGCAGCTTAGCCAGGGGGCCGGGTGGAAAACTGTTTTTT. Residues: CASSLARGPGGKLFF. The chain joins TRBV7-7 to TRBJ1-4, with TRBD1 matching over 8 bases. This CDR3 has 15 amino acids. The germline gives CDR1 SSHAT, CDR2 FNYEAQ (reference sequence).

This CDR3 is CASQLGRGTDTQYF. The CDR3, as DNA: TGTGCCAGCCAACTCGGGCGGGGCACAGATACGCAGTATTTT. V and J are TRBV2 and TRBJ2-3; tentative D call: TRBD2 (5 bases). V lost 8 bases to trimming and J lost 1 base, with 13 bases between them. Germline V gene data show CDR1 as SNHLY and CDR2 as FYNNEI. CDR3 length equals 14 residues.

The J gene is TRBJ2-7, the V gene TRBV27, with TRBD2 matching 9 bases. CDR3 length equals 16 residues. CDR1 and CDR2 from the germline V gene are MNHEY and SMNVEV (reference sequence). After removal of 4 bases from V and 2 bases from J, the junction contained 9 bases not matched to a gene. DNA of the CDR3: TGTGCCAGCAGTTCCGGAGGACTAGCGTCTACCTACGAGCAGTACTTC. Its protein is CASSSGGLASTYEQYF.

The count of this clone is one. The rearrangement joins TRBV2 to TRBJ1-1; D is unresolved. The CDR3 is 14 residues long. V was cut by 3 bases and J by 1 base, with 9 bases left in between. Looked up from germline, CDR1 is SNHLY and CDR2 is FYNNEI. CDR3 DNA: TGTGCCAGCAGTGACTTACTTCAGAACACTGAAGCTTTCTTT. Amino acids: CASSDLLQNTEAFF.